The subject of this entry is one T cell receptor beta chain. This entry belongs to a study of blood T cell repertoires in COVID-19. Trimming took 3 bases from V and 0 from J; bases not matched to a gene: 5. Per germline, CDR1 SEHNR and CDR2 FQNEAQ (reference sequence). CDR3 size: 15 residues. Using immunoSEQ multiplex PCR, the repertoire was profiled, and TCRdb retains in-frame clones only, with some absent. The sample includes some 250,000 clones, nearly 90% seen only once; the top ten take under 0.95%. The chain uses TRBV7-9 and TRBJ2-7, with TRBD1 matching over 7 bases. This sequence was found in a woman aged 30 to 39 with acute or convalescent COVID-19. The source material was peripheral blood. CDR3 sequence (DNA): TGTGCCAGCAGCTTCCTGGACAGGAGCTCCTACGAGCAGTACTTC. Encoded protein: CASSFLDRSSYEQYF.